A selection of T cell receptor beta chains follows, all from one sample in a study of blood T cell repertoires in COVID-19. Data came from immunoSEQ multiplex PCR; TCRdb stores just in-frame clones and leaves some out. The sample holds approximately 130,000 clones, around four fifths seen once. Sample: peripheral blood. All receptors derive from a human donor in a cohort sampled during active COVID-19. Each CDR3 is given with its conserved first and last residue. Fields, in order: J gene, V gene, CDR3 protein.

TRBJ1-3	TRBV4-2	CASSQGQRDGNTIYF
TRBJ2-5	TRBV5-1	CASSLQGFQETQYF
TRBJ2-1	TRBV5-1	CASSYGQVNEQFF
TRBJ2-3	TRBV4-3	CASSQDAGGDTQYF
TRBJ2-7	TRBV11-2	CASSSFGLNEQYF
TRBJ2-7	TRBV19	CASSHSPGQGMPEQYF
TRBJ1-1	TRBV18	CASSPNSGAGGFGEAFF
TRBJ2-6	TRBV29-1	CSVEGAGASGANVLTF
TRBJ1-3	TRBV7-2	CASSLVSVTGNTIYF
TRBJ2-4	TRBV7-9	CASSPLGGSKNIQYF
TRBJ2-3	TRBV7-2	CASSLNSGRDTQYF
TRBJ1-2	TRBV7-3	CASSMIPGQIINYGYTF
TRBJ2-2	TRBV5-1	CASSLTRRTRYTGELFF
TRBJ2-6	TRBV9	CASSGTRISGANVLTF
TRBJ2-7	TRBV5-1	CASSLGGGDYEQYF
TRBJ2-7	TRBV28	CASSLTTGAYEQYF
TRBJ2-3	TRBV7-2	CASSPGTDTQYF
TRBJ1-1	TRBV4-3	CASSQDEQRAFF
TRBJ1-5	TRBV2	CASSPGQGGLTRHF
TRBJ2-7	TRBV4-3	CASSQETGTSGSYEQYF
TRBJ2-6	TRBV2	CASSFTGGSGANVLTF
TRBJ2-1	TRBV28	CASSYPGQTSSYNEQFF
TRBJ2-2	TRBV2	CASSPDRVGLRTGELFF
TRBJ1-6	TRBV7-9	CASSHSGRGSPLHF
TRBJ1-2	TRBV5-1	CASSLASGTDYGYTF
TRBJ2-1	TRBV5-5	CASSLLREQFF
TRBJ1-6	TRBV12-5	CASGLGGGWNSPLHF
TRBJ2-1	TRBV20-1	CSAAYNEQFF
TRBJ2-2	TRBV5-1	CASSLSGFEGGELFF
TRBJ1-1	TRBV28	CASSPHRQTTEAFF
TRBJ1-1	TRBV6-2/TRBV6-3	CASSNPDRVAFF
TRBJ1-1	TRBV11-3	CASSETRNTEAFF
TRBJ1-5	TRBV30	CAWRGGVNQPQHF
TRBJ2-3	TRBV4-1	CASSPSGTGNTDTQYF
TRBJ1-4	TRBV30	CAWSRATNEKLFF
TRBJ2-4	TRBV27	CASSLTWGGPGKNIQYF
TRBJ2-1	TRBV30	CAWSVGLAGVNEQFF
TRBJ1-1	TRBV15	CATSRERLMNTEAFF
TRBJ1-4	TRBV30	CAWSFQGAFGEKLFF
TRBJ2-3	TRBV12-3/TRBV12-4	CASSRQGTDTQYF
TRBJ2-1	TRBV5-1	CASSLGTSGSSYNEQFF
TRBJ2-3	TRBV5-1	CASSPDARSDTQYF
TRBJ1-2	TRBV28	CAISTGVANYGYTF
TRBJ2-2	TRBV28	CASSFISRAGELFF
TRBJ2-2	TRBV28	CASSLRDGELFF
TRBJ2-7	TRBV23-1	CATGRTSGVF
TRBJ2-7	TRBV2	CASSRGQYEQYF
TRBJ2-1	TRBV7-6	CASSLTYRGQGSYNEQFF
TRBJ2-7	TRBV7-2	CASSLGDSREQYF
TRBJ2-7	TRBV14	CASSQETLSSYEQYF
TRBJ2-7	TRBV7-8	CASSFSSGSDNEQYF
TRBJ1-2	TRBV18	CASSPGQGSYTF
TRBJ1-1	TRBV21-1	CASSKRAGTVNTEAFF